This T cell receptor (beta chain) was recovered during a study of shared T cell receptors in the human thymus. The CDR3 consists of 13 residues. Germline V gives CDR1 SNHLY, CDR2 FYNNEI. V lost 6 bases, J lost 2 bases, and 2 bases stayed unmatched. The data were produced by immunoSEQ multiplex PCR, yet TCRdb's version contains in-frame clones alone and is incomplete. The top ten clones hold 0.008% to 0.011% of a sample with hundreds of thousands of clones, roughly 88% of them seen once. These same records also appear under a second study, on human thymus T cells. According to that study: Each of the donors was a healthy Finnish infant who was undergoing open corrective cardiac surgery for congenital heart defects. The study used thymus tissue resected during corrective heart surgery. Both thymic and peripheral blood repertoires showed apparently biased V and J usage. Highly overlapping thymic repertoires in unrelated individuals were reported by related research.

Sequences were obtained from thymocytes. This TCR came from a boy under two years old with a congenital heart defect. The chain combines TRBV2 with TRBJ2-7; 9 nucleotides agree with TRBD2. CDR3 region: CASRASGTYEQYF. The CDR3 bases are TGTGCCAGCAGGGCTAGCGGGACCTACGAGCAGTACTTC.